These 23 T cell receptor beta chains were all obtained from the same sample, sequenced in a study of CD8 T cells in ankylosing spondylitis. Study results and caveats: About 8 highly homologous variants made up a TCR beta motif, and this motif appeared characteristic of ankylosing spondylitis blood.

These receptors have no known antigen. TCRdb reanalysed the 5' RACE reads using MiXCR and keeps one entry per CDR3 protein. The sample holds hundreds of thousands of distinct CDR3 sequences, approximately 17% seen once. The material sequenced was blood, either unsorted or a sorted T cell fraction (not recorded which). These receptors were taken from a male donor with ankylosing spondylitis.

This clonotype was counted at least ten times. The rearrangement links TRBV2 to TRBJ2-1; 9 positions agree with TRBD1. The CDR3 runs to 13 residues. Trimming took 11 bases from V and 7 from J; bases not matched to a gene: 9. Germline V gene lookup returns CDR1 SNHLY and CDR2 FYNNEI. The CDR3 region is CAESRDRDNEQFF. CDR3 nucleotide sequence: TGTGCCGAAAGCCGGGACAGGGATAATGAGCAGTTCTTC. The variable domain in full, completed from reference TRBV2 and TRBJ2-1, reads EPEVTQTPSHQVTQMGQEVILRCVPISNHLYFYWYRQILGQKVEFLVSFYNNEISEKSEIFDDQFSVERPDGSNFTLKIRSTKLEDSAMYFCAESRDRDNEQFFGPGTRLTVL.

The V gene is TRBV2, the J gene TRBJ1-1, with D possibly TRBD1 on 6 matching bases. V lost 4 bases and J lost 4, with 10 bases in between. Germline V CDR1 and CDR2: SNHLY, FYNNEI. The CDR3 length is 13 residues. CDR3 sequence reads: CASSVQGGTEAFF. The CDR3 coding sequence is TGTGCCAGCAGTGTACAGGGAGGCACTGAAGCTTTCTTT.

This clonotype occurred a few times. The chain has TRBV7-2 and TRBJ2-5; D is uncertain. The CDR3 covers 13 residues. Germline-derived CDR1 and CDR2 are SGHTA and FQGNSA. V was shortened by 5 bases and J by 4 bases, with 11 bases between the two germline ends. In DNA form, the CDR3 reads TGTGCCAGCAGCGCCCCCCCTTCAGAGACCCAGTACTTC. Translating gives CASSAPPSETQYF.

The chain links TRBV20-1 to TRBJ1-1; 12 bases agree with TRBD1. CDR1 is DFQATT and CDR2 is SNEGSKA in the germline V gene (reference sequence). The CDR3 has 14 amino acids. CDR3 amino acids: CKDGTGGSNTEAFF. Written as DNA, the CDR3 is TGCAAAGATGGGACAGGGGGCTCGAACACTGAAGCTTTCTTT.

This sequence joins TRBV20-1 and TRBJ2-1; TRBD1 matches at 8 bases. Germline V gene data show CDR1 as DFQATT and CDR2 as SNEGSKA (reference sequence). V shed 7 bases, J shed 5 bases, and the junction held 10 bases outside the gene matches. This CDR3 contains 14 residues. CDR3 sequence: CSVIKQGVNNEQFF. Written as DNA, the CDR3 is TGCAGTGTAATTAAACAGGGGGTTAACAATGAGCAGTTCTTC.

This chain connects TRBV6-2 or TRBV6-3 to TRBJ2-2; the D is unclear. The CDR3 is 13 residues long. CDR1 is MNHEY and CDR2 is SVGEGT in the germline V gene. V dropped 6 bases and J dropped 8 bases, with 13 bases sitting between them. CDR3 DNA: TGTGCCAGCAGGGCCCGGTTGCTTGGGGAGCTGTTTTTT. Protein sequence: CASRARLLGELFF.

The chain joins TRBV10-3 to TRBJ2-2, with TRBD1 as a possible D gene (5 bases). Germline loops: CDR1 ENHRY, CDR2 SYGVKD. Trimming pared 2 bases from V and 2 bases from J, leaving 15 bases between. The CDR3 totals 17 residues. CDR3 nucleotide sequence: TGTGCCATCAGTGAGAGTTTTAGGACACCAAACACCGGGGAGCTGTTTTTT. Its protein is CAISESFRTPNTGELFF.

The chain joins TRBV15 to TRBJ2-5; D perhaps matches TRBD1 (6 bases). The CDR3 spans 18 residues. Between the trimmed V and J ends, which lost 0 bases and 5 bases, there was a span of 22 bases. Germline values: CDR1 LNHNV, CDR2 YYDKDF (reference sequence). The CDR3 protein is CATSRDLSGTNNRETQYF. CDR3 bases: TGTGCCACCAGCAGAGATCTATCAGGGACAAACAATCGGGAGACCCAGTACTTC.

A few counts support this clonotype. V usage is TRBV6-1 and J usage is TRBJ1-1; 10 nucleotides align to TRBD1. Germline values: CDR1 MNHNS, CDR2 SASEGT. The CDR3 runs to 14 residues. The V and J ends lost 4 bases and 6 bases, in that order; junction bases with no gene match: 5. CDR3 sequence reads: CASSGRDRGPEAFF. The CDR3 nucleotides read TGTGCCAGCAGTGGCCGGGACAGGGGCCCTGAAGCTTTCTTT.

The chain links TRBV18 to TRBJ2-1; 12 bases fit TRBD2. Germline V CDR1 and CDR2: KGHSH, LQKENI. V was clipped by 3 bases and J by 12 bases; unmatched bases: 9. The length of the CDR3 is 15 residues. The chain's CDR3 is CASSPPLAGGLRQFF. In DNA, the CDR3 is TGTGCCAGCTCACCCCCACTAGCGGGGGGCCTCCGGCAGTTCTTC.

In its sample, this clonotype was seen a few times. The CDR3 region has the DNA TGTGCCAGCAGCCTAGTCTCCGCTGAAGGCTACACCTTC. Translating it yields CASSLVSAEGYTF. The chain combines TRBV7-9 with TRBJ1-2; D gene unclear. Germline V gene lookup returns CDR1 SEHNR and CDR2 FQNEAQ (reference sequence). V lost 5 bases and J 8 bases, leaving 15 bases between the germline ends. The CDR3 consists of 13 residues.

This clonotype has only one observation. The chain is built from TRBV20-1 and TRBJ2-1; no firm D call. Germline-derived CDR1 and CDR2 are DFQATT and SNEGSKA (reference sequence). V was pared by 0 bases and J by 5 bases, with 8 bases between. The CDR3 is made up of 13 amino acids. Here the CDR3 DNA reads TGCAGTGCTAGAGATCGCCCTGACAATGAGCAGTTCTTC. Its translation is CSARDRPDNEQFF.

The gene calls are TRBV18 and TRBJ2-3; 13 bases match TRBD2. Unmatched junction bases numbered 7, after V lost 6 bases and J lost 4 bases. Germline V gives CDR1 KGHSH, CDR2 LQKENI. This CDR3 is 16 amino acids long. The chain's CDR3 is CASSRRTSGGPDTQYF. DNA of the CDR3: TGTGCCAGCTCGCGGAGGACTAGCGGGGGCCCAGATACGCAGTATTTT. Combining the CDR3 with reference TRBV18 and TRBJ2-3 gives the whole variable domain NAGVMQNPRHLVRRRGQEARLRCSPMKGHSHVYWYRQLPEEGLKFMVYLQKENIIDESGMPKERFSAEFPKEGPSILRIQQVVRGDSAAYFCASSRRTSGGPDTQYFGPGTRLTVL.

This chain links TRBV5-1 with TRBJ1-1; unclear D gene. Looked up from germline, CDR1 is SGHRS and CDR2 is YFSETQ. Trimming pared 6 bases from V and 1 base from J, leaving 13 bases between. The CDR3 is made up of 14 amino acids. The CDR3 coding sequence is TGCGCCAGCACCGAGACACCCGCGAACACTGAAGCTTTCTTT. It codes for CASTETPANTEAFF.

CDR3 in DNA: TGTGCCAGCAGTATAGGACAGGGGTGGAACACTGAAGCTTTCTTT. Translated, it gives CASSIGQGWNTEAFF. The rearrangement joins TRBV6-1 to TRBJ1-1, with TRBD1 matching over 9 bases. This CDR3 has 15 residues. J gave up 1 base and V 5 bases, and 5 bases lay outside the gene matches. The germline gives CDR1 MNHNS, CDR2 SASEGT.

This clonotype was counted only a few times. This sequence joins TRBV7-2 and TRBJ2-1; 8 bases are a match to TRBD1. The CDR3 runs to 15 residues. Germline V gives CDR1 SGHTA, CDR2 FQGNSA. J lost 9 bases, V lost 1 base, and 8 bases had no gene match. The CDR3 region is CASSLGRTGGVEQFF. In nucleotides, the CDR3 is TGTGCCAGCAGCTTAGGTCGTACAGGGGGAGTTGAGCAGTTCTTC.

This clonotype was observed a handful of times. The J gene is TRBJ2-3, the V gene TRBV28, with D maybe TRBD2 (5 bases). Trimming pared 6 bases from V and 3 bases from J, leaving 13 bases between. Germline CDR1 and CDR2: MDHEN and SYDVKM. CDR3 length: 14 amino acids. CDR3 loop: CASSPERTTDTQYF. CDR3 coding DNA: TGTGCCAGCAGCCCAGAGCGGACGACAGATACGCAGTATTTT.

The V and J genes are TRBV20-1 and TRBJ2-7; 8 positions match TRBD2. J lost 7 bases, V lost 6 bases, and 11 bases had no gene match. The CDR3 is made up of 13 amino acids. Germline assignment: CDR1 DFQATT and CDR2 SNEGSKA (reference sequence). The DNA for the CDR3 is TGCAGTGCCCAGACTAGCGCCGCGGGGGAGCAGTACTTC. Translated: CSAQTSAAGEQYF.

This clonotype has ten or more counts. This CDR3 reads CASSPGLAGGEQFF. The CDR3 coding sequence is TGTGCCAGCAGTCCGGGACTAGCGGGGGGTGAGCAGTTCTTC. The chain combines TRBV6-1 with TRBJ2-1; TRBD2 agrees at 15 bases. CDR1 MNHNS and CDR2 SASEGT come from the germline V gene. The V gene end was trimmed by 5 bases and the J gene end by 9 bases; junction bases not matched to a gene: 2. The length of the CDR3 is 14 residues.

V is TRBV5-1 and J is TRBJ1-6; 9 bases map to TRBD1. V gave up 2 bases and J gave up 8 bases; unmatched junction bases: 2. The CDR3 spans 14 residues. Germline CDR1 is SGHRS and CDR2 is YFSETQ. This chain's CDR3 is CASSFGQGYSPLHF. DNA of the CDR3: TGCGCCAGCAGCTTTGGACAGGGGTATTCACCCCTCCACTTT.

The rearrangement joins TRBV20-1 to TRBJ2-7; 13 nucleotides match TRBD2. Germline CDR1 DFQATT, CDR2 SNEGSKA (reference sequence). V dropped 5 bases and J dropped 2; count of bases not matched to a gene: 6. This CDR3 has 15 residues. CDR3 coding DNA: TGCAGTGCTGCGGGACTAGCGGGACCAGCCTACGAGCAGTACTTC. It codes for CSAAGLAGPAYEQYF.

The V call is TRBV5-1, the J call TRBJ2-3; D may be TRBD1 (6 bases). Germline V gene lookup returns CDR1 SGHRS and CDR2 YFSETQ. The ends were cut back, 0 bases at V and 3 bases at J, with 11 bases in the middle. The CDR3 is 15 amino acids. CDR3 loop: CASSLVPGQTDTQYF. The CDR3 coding sequence is TGCGCCAGCAGCTTGGTCCCCGGACAGACAGATACGCAGTATTTT.

The chain links TRBV11-2 to TRBJ2-1; 14 bases are shared with TRBD2. V lost 0 bases to trimming and J lost 7 bases; unmatched junction nucleotides: 5. CDR3 length: 17 amino acids. CDR1 and CDR2 from the germline V gene are SGHAT and FQNNGV. The CDR3 nucleotides are TGTGCCAGCAGCTTAGAATCCGGGACTAGCGGGAGAAATGAGCAGTTCTTC. It codes for CASSLESGTSGRNEQFF.